This T cell receptor beta chain was identified in a study of Ad26.COV2.S vaccination and SARS-CoV-2 variants. Study conclusions and caveats: Vaccine and placebo groups showed comparable non-spike TCR breadth.

The table came from immunoSEQ multiplex PCR; TCRdb's copy has only in-frame clones and leaves some out. Of about 680,000 clones in the sample, 80% to 90% are singletons; the top ten hold about 1.5%. This sample's treatment: roughly 20 received Ad26.COV2.S at low or high dose, single or two shots; about 5 received placebo; per-sample allocation not given. Sampling happened 63 days after the first vaccine or placebo injection. V lost 1 base and J lost 4; bases outside the gene matches: 14. The germline gives CDR1 SQVTM, CDR2 ANQGSEA. The CDR3 has 17 residues. About this clone itself: Antigen unknown.

Material: peripheral blood, obtained in a trial of Ad26.COV2.S vaccine versus placebo. The chain uses TRBV29-1 and TRBJ2-3; TRBD1 matches at 7 bases. This receptor was identified in a person aged 18-65 years who received the Ad26.COV2.S COVID-19 vaccine or a placebo. The CDR3 reads CSVEGLWTKGAPDTQYF. The CDR3 coding sequence is TGCAGCGTTGAAGGGTTGTGGACAAAGGGGGCCCCAGATACGCAGTATTTT.